Presented here are 17 T cell receptor beta chains from one specimen sequenced in a study of blood T cell repertoires in COVID-19. The repertoire was sequenced with immunoSEQ multiplex PCR; TCRdb's copy has only in-frame clones and lacks some. The table lists a few hundred thousand clones, 65% to 90% of them singletons. Sequenced sample: peripheral blood. These receptors came from a woman aged 40 to 50 who had recovered from COVID-19.

V gene TRBV28 combines with J gene TRBJ2-3; 9 nucleotides line up with TRBD1. The CDR3 sequence is 16 residues long. CDR1 and CDR2 from the germline V gene are MDHEN and SYDVKM. V lost 3 bases and J lost 5; bases outside the gene matches: 9. The CDR3 loop reads CASSLPGQGGVDTQYF. In nucleotides, the CDR3 is TGTGCCAGCAGTTTGCCGGGACAGGGTGGCGTAGATACGCAGTATTTT. The entire variable domain, with the rest obtained from reference TRBV28 and TRBJ2-3, is as follows: DVKVTQSSRYLVKRTGEKVFLECVQDMDHENMFWYRQDPGLGLRLIYFSYDVKMKEKGDIPEGYSVSREKKERFSLILESASTNQTSMYLCASSLPGQGGVDTQYFGPGTRLTVL.

The chain links TRBV2 to TRBJ1-1; D remains unclear. Trimming pared 4 bases from V and 6 bases from J, leaving 12 bases between. Germline CDR1 is SNHLY and CDR2 is FYNNEI. The CDR3 runs 13 residues. The chain's CDR3 is CASSAARAAEAFF. Here the CDR3 DNA reads TGTGCCAGCAGTGCGGCGAGGGCGGCTGAAGCTTTCTTT.

V and J are TRBV18 and TRBJ2-3; D unclear. Germline V gene data show CDR1 as KGHSH and CDR2 as LQKENI. With 3 bases removed from V and 2 bases from J, the gap between germline ends came to 12 bases. The CDR3 extends over 15 amino acids. CDR3 coding DNA: TGTGCCAGCTCACCGCAGCTAGACCTCACAGATACGCAGTATTTT. This encodes CASSPQLDLTDTQYF.

This clone was seen more than once but under ten times. In nucleotides, the CDR3 is TGTGCCAGCAGTGAAGCGCGGGGGGGAGTTGAAAAACTGTTTTTT. Its translation: CASSEARGGVEKLFF. The chain recombines TRBV6-1 with TRBJ1-4; maybe TRBD1 (5 bases). Germline V gives CDR1 MNHNS, CDR2 SASEGT. CDR3 length: 15 amino acids. V lost 0 bases and J lost 7, with 12 bases in between.

The rearrangement uses TRBV28 and TRBJ1-2; D is unresolved. Germline assignment: CDR1 MDHEN and CDR2 SYDVKM. CDR3 length: 12 amino acids. V was cut by 7 bases and J by 8 bases, with 14 bases left in between. The chain's CDR3 is CASMKGGRGYTF. The CDR3 DNA reads TGTGCCAGCATGAAGGGAGGACGGGGCTACACCTTC.

There are a few counts of this clone. This chain joins TRBV6-5 and TRBJ1-5; D uncertain. The V and J ends lost 6 bases and 0 bases respectively, with 9 bases between them. This CDR3 has 14 residues. CDR1 and CDR2 (germline): MNHEY, SVGAGI. This CDR3 reads CASSRKYSNQPQHF. The DNA of the CDR3 is TGTGCCAGCAGCAGGAAGTATAGCAATCAGCCCCAGCATTTT.

J is TRBJ2-7 and V is TRBV9, with unresolved D. V shed 0 bases and J shed 3 bases, with 7 bases lying between them. The CDR3 length is 13 residues. Germline V gene data show CDR1 as SGDLS and CDR2 as YYNGEE. CDR3 in amino acids: CASSVVPGYEQYF. The DNA for the CDR3 is TGTGCCAGCAGCGTAGTACCAGGCTACGAGCAGTACTTC.

The chain joins TRBV5-6 to TRBJ1-3; unclear D gene. This CDR3 region has 16 residues. Trimming removed 0 bases at V and 4 bases at J, with 14 bases between. CDR1 and CDR2 (germline): SGHDT, YYEEEE. CDR3 protein: CASSLAASRGGNTIYF. CDR3 nucleotides: TGTGCCAGCAGCTTGGCGGCCTCCCGGGGAGGAAACACCATATATTTT.

This rearrangement joins TRBV18 to TRBJ1-2; 7 positions match TRBD1. Germline CDR1 KGHSH, CDR2 LQKENI. V trimming: 3 bases; J trimming: 4 bases; junction bases outside the gene matches: 8. This CDR3 spans 15 amino acids. The CDR3 protein is CASSPLPTGVYGYTF. CDR3 bases: TGTGCCAGCTCACCCCTACCTACAGGGGTCTATGGCTACACCTTC.

The chain couples TRBV27 to TRBJ2-6; TRBD1 aligns across 9 bases. The CDR3 runs to 15 residues. Per the germline V gene, CDR1 is MNHEY and CDR2 is SMNVEV (reference sequence). V gave up 8 bases and J gave up 4 bases; unmatched junction bases: 6. The CDR3 DNA follows: TGTGCCAGCGGACGGACAGGGGCCGGGGCCAACGTCCTGACTTTC. Protein sequence: CASGRTGAGANVLTF.

This chain links TRBV21-1 with TRBJ1-2; TRBD1, the table's D call, lacks a check against the DNA. TRBV21-1 is described as a pseudogene. The CDR3 sequence is 13 residues long. The CDR3 region has the DNA TGTGCCAGCAGCCATCGGACAGGGAGAGGCTACACCTTC. Amino acid sequence: CASSHRTGRGYTF.

The rearrangement joins TRBV5-6 to TRBJ1-4, with TRBD1 as a possible D gene (5 bases). CDR3 size: 15 residues. The V end lost 5 bases, the J end lost 7 bases, and 18 bases lay between the germline ends. Germline CDR1 reads SGHDT; CDR2 reads YYEEEE. The CDR3 reads CASSDDGRVGEKLFF. Written as DNA, the CDR3 is TGTGCCAGCAGTGATGATGGCAGGGTCGGTGAAAAACTGTTTTTT.

This chain links TRBV28 with TRBJ1-1; 8 positions agree with TRBD1. The V and J ends lost 8 bases and 2 bases, in that order; junction bases with no gene match: 13. The CDR3 length is 16 residues. Per the germline V gene, CDR1 is MDHEN and CDR2 is SYDVKM. The DNA of the CDR3 is TGTGCCAGCGCTTCCTCCGGACAGGGTGAAAACACTGAAGCTTTCTTT. It codes for CASASSGQGENTEAFF.

The chain uses TRBV12-2 and TRBJ1-5; the table's D call of TRBD1 was not tested on the DNA. TRBV12-2 is deemed a pseudogene. There are 15 residues in the CDR3. CDR3 nucleotides: TGTGCAAGTCGCTTAGGACAGGGTAGCAATCAGCCCCAGCATTTT. This translates into CASRLGQGSNQPQHF.

This chain joins TRBV5-5 and TRBJ1-2, with D unresolved. From germline, CDR1 is SGHKS and CDR2 YYEKEE (reference sequence). Trimming left V 0 bases short and J 4 bases short, with 10 bases between. The CDR3 sequence is 14 residues long. The CDR3 protein is CASSLGGSLYGYTF. The CDR3 DNA sequence: TGTGCCAGCAGCTTGGGCGGGAGTCTCTATGGCTACACCTTC.

The gene calls are TRBV5-8 and TRBJ2-1; 8 bases fit TRBD2. The junction had 7 bases not matched to a gene; V was cut back by 5 bases and J by 3 bases. Germline CDR1 and CDR2: SGHTS and YDEGEE. The CDR3 runs 15 residues. The chain's CDR3 is CASRGRGGRYNEQFF. In DNA form, the CDR3 reads TGTGCCAGCAGAGGTCGGGGGGGCCGCTACAATGAGCAGTTCTTC.

The chain has TRBV11-1 and TRBJ2-5; D call uncertain. Germline CDR1 is SGHAT and CDR2 is FQDESV (reference sequence). The CDR3 contains 14 residues. V gave up 1 base and J gave up 1 base, with 7 bases separating them. The CDR3 sequence: CASSLDTVQETQYF. The CDR3 nucleotides read TGTGCCAGCAGCTTAGATACAGTCCAAGAGACCCAGTACTTC.